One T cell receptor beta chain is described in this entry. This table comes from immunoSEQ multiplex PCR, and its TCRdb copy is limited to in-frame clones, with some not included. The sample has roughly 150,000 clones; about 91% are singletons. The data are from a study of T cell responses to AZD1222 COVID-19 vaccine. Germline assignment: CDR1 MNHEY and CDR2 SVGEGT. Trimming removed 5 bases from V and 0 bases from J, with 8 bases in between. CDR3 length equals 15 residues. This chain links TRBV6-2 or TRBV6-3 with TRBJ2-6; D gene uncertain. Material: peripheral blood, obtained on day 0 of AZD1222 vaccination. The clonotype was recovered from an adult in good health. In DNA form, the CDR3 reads TGTGCCAGCAGTCTCGAAATCTCTGGGGCCAACGTCCTGACTTTC. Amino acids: CASSLEISGANVLTF.